This TCR beta chain was sequenced in a study of regulatory T cells in long-lasting Graves disease. General study results and limits: Small sample size may have lowered accuracy. There was favoring of TRBV28, TRBJ1-2 and TRBJ2-5 in persistent disease.

TCR beta libraries were built with iRepertoire HTBI primers and Arm-PCR of CDR3 regions. TCRdb re-derived calls from the multiplex PCR reads in MiXCR, one entry per CDR3 protein. The table shows around 300,000 distinct CDR3 sequences, with around 20% occurring only once. This clonotype was seen ten or more times. The antigen is unknown. The CDR3 is made up of 12 amino acids. The V end lost 2 bases, the J end lost 7 bases, and 3 bases lay between the germline ends. Germline lookup yields CDR1 SGHTA and CDR2 FQGNSA. Documented time point: persistent/refractory GD, antithyroid drugs over 5 years with positive TRAb. RNA extracted from PBMCs served as the sequencing template.

The clonotype comes from a female donor with Graves disease. The V call is TRBV7-2, the J call TRBJ1-6; D is unresolved. The starting material was peripheral blood mononuclear cells (PBMCs), obtained when the disease was refractory, from a patient treated with antithyroid drugs. CDR3 nucleotides: TGTGCCAGCAGCTTACCGAATTCACCCCTCCACTTT. Translated, it gives CASSLPNSPLHF.